This TCR beta chain came from a study of metastatic and nonmetastatic thyroid tumors. About the research overall: Malignant and benign thyroid patients had repertoires compared in peripheral blood and tumor or nodule tissue. General study findings and limits: Reportedly, malignant thyroid tumors had significantly higher TCR beta diversity than benign nodules, in blood and tumor.

The CDR3 extends over 14 amino acids. The V end lost 6 bases, the J end lost 3 bases, and 11 bases lay between the germline ends. There are many counts of this clone. Its antigen remains unidentified. In the source study's methods: In papillary thyroid cancer, a distant-metastasis classifier was built using CDR3 differences across clinicopathological groups. TCRdb reanalyzed the PCR reads via MiXCR. The V and J calls, along with clone size, are taken from TCRdb and not from the paper's own processing. The sample shows tens of thousands of clones, 17% of them seen only once. Nobody among the patients had been given any treatment before thyroid surgery.

The chain links TRBV12-3 or TRBV12-4 to TRBJ1-4; possibly TRBD1 for D (6 bases). The clonotype comes from a male donor with papillary thyroid cancer or a benign thyroid nodule (not recorded which). Some clones in this sample may be carry-over from other donors' samples. Sequencing was performed on blood. The CDR3 region has the DNA TGTGCCAGCAGGATCGGGACATCTAATGAAAAACTGTTTTTT. It translates to CASRIGTSNEKLFF.